This T cell receptor beta chain was recovered during a study of T cell changes during pregnancy in multiple sclerosis. Some clones are missing from TCRdb's copy, which holds only in-frame ones; the method was immunoSEQ multiplex PCR. The sample has fewer than 55,000 clones; roughly 90% are singletons. V shed 3 bases and J 1 base; nucleotides not matched to a gene: 5. CDR3 length: 15 amino acids. CDR1 is MNHEY and CDR2 is SMNVEV in the germline V gene (reference sequence). The rearrangement joins TRBV27 to TRBJ2-5, with TRBD2 matching 7 bases. The sequence derives from a female donor with multiple sclerosis, enrolled in a pregnancy study. The source material was peripheral blood, sampled in the first trimester of pregnancy. The CDR3 DNA follows: TGTGCCAGCAGTTTGCTGGGCGGGGGCCAAGAGACCCAGTACTTC. This codes for CASSLLGGGQETQYF.